Detailed here is one T cell receptor (beta chain). Its antigen is still unknown. The data belong to a study of T cell responses to AZD1222 COVID-19 vaccine. Across the study: It was second doses at about 4 or about 12 weeks that were pooled. Overall study findings and caveats: Spike-wide coverage was observed for vaccine-associated CD4 TCRs, with dominant responses at 160-218 and 743-854. It should be noted that donors were predominantly white British and more often female, and clonal diversity was possibly underestimated. Spike-specific TCR depth and breadth grew after two AZD1222 doses.

The CDR3 runs 15 residues. Trimming shortened V by 4 bases and J by 5 bases, and 18 bases separated the two germline ends. Germline V gene data show CDR1 as LNHDA and CDR2 as SQIVND (reference sequence). Produced via immunoSEQ multiplex PCR; TCRdb's table is partial and in-frame only. The sample yields roughly 90,000 clones, 65% to 90% seen once. The genes are TRBV19 and TRBJ2-7; D perhaps matches TRBD1 (6 bases). The TCR originated in an adult in good health. The sample was peripheral blood, taken on day 0 of AZD1222 vaccination. The CDR3 reads CASSTTFSRGHEQYF. The CDR3 DNA reads TGTGCCAGTAGTACGACCTTTTCCAGGGGCCACGAGCAGTACTTC.